One sample yielded the 22 T cell receptor beta chains listed below, sequenced in a study of blood T cell repertoires in COVID-19 (dated by TCRdb to between 2020 and 2021). The library was obtained by the immunoSEQ multiplex PCR assay. TCRdb provides this immuneACCESS table in a form limited to in-frame rearrangements. Some clones are lacking; in checked studies, under half of them reflect an unresolved V gene, and why the rest are absent is not known. The sample includes fewer than 35,000 clones, with 82% observed a single time. The ten largest clones add up to roughly 2% of the sample. Source material: peripheral blood. These receptors all stem from an elderly man with active or convalescent COVID-19.

This clone was detected only a few times. As DNA, the CDR3 is TGTGCCAGCAGCAGGGGGACAGGCAATCAGCCCCAGCATTTT. Encoded protein: CASSRGTGNQPQHF. The gene calls are TRBV27 and TRBJ1-5, with 7 bases that match TRBD1. CDR3 length: 14 amino acids. Per germline, CDR1 MNHEY and CDR2 SMNVEV (reference sequence). J gave up 2 bases and V 6 bases, and 4 bases lay outside the gene matches.

The rearrangement links TRBV2 to TRBJ2-7; TRBD1 matches at 8 bases. V dropped 4 bases and J dropped 5; count of bases not matched to a gene: 10. The CDR3 length is 15 residues. Per germline, CDR1 SNHLY and CDR2 FYNNEI. This chain's CDR3 is CASSAWTGLAHEQYF. The DNA of the CDR3 is TGTGCCAGCAGTGCCTGGACAGGGTTGGCCCACGAGCAGTACTTC. Based on the CDR3 plus reference TRBV2 and TRBJ2-7, the full variable domain is EPEVTQTPSHQVTQMGQEVILRCVPISNHLYFYWYRQILGQKVEFLVSFYNNEISEKSEIFDDQFSVERPDGSNFTLKIRSTKLEDSAMYFCASSAWTGLAHEQYFGPGTRLTVT.

This clone showed up just once. This sequence joins TRBV7-9 and TRBJ2-7; TRBD1 matches 7 bases. V lost 5 bases and J lost 1; bases outside the gene matches: 14. The CDR3 totals 17 residues. The V gene's germline CDR1 is SEHNR and CDR2 FQNEAQ (reference sequence). CDR3 protein: CASSQVATGPKSYEQYF. CDR3 sequence (DNA): TGTGCCAGCAGCCAAGTTGCGACAGGGCCTAAGTCCTACGAGCAGTACTTC.

V is TRBV5-6 and J is TRBJ2-2; TRBD2 is a possible D gene (5 bases). The V and J ends lost 3 bases and 4 bases respectively, with 10 bases between them. This CDR3 comprises 14 residues. Germline V CDR1 and CDR2: SGHDT, YYEEEE. The CDR3 region is CASSWETSTGELFF. The DNA for the CDR3 is TGTGCCAGCAGCTGGGAGACAAGCACCGGGGAGCTGTTTTTT.

This sequence joins TRBV6-1 and TRBJ2-1, with a tentative D call TRBD2 (6 bases). The CDR3 length is 17 residues. Trimming took 0 bases from V and 7 from J, leaving 19 bases between them. CDR1 is MNHNS, CDR2 SASEGT, per germline. CDR3 region: CASSEAGGAQKRNEQFF. The CDR3 DNA follows: TGTGCCAGCAGTGAAGCTGGCGGGGCGCAAAAACGGAATGAGCAGTTCTTC.

The J gene is TRBJ1-5, the V gene TRBV15; TRBD1 aligns across 7 bases. The V and J ends lost 3 bases and 5 bases, in that order; junction bases with no gene match: 4. Germline loops: CDR1 LNHNV, CDR2 YYDKDF (reference sequence). The length of the CDR3 is 14 residues. CDR3 loop: CATSRAGGDQPQHF. In DNA form, the CDR3 reads TGTGCCACCAGCAGGGCAGGGGGTGATCAGCCCCAGCATTTT.

The V and J genes are TRBV19 and TRBJ2-2, with D possibly being TRBD1 (5 bases). The length of the CDR3 is 14 residues. The germline gives CDR1 LNHDA, CDR2 SQIVND (reference sequence). V gave up 7 bases and J gave up 6 bases, with 15 bases separating them. As DNA, the CDR3 is TGTGCCAGTACCTTAGGGCAGGGATCCGGGGAGCTGTTTTTT. This codes for CASTLGQGSGELFF.

This chain links TRBV11-3 with TRBJ1-2, with 10 bases identical to TRBD1. CDR3 length: 17 amino acids. Germline V gene data show CDR1 as SGHNT and CDR2 as YENEEA. Trimming took 1 base from V and 2 from J; bases not matched to a gene: 7. The DNA of the CDR3 is TGTGCCAGCAGCTTAGCCGGGACAGGGGAATACAACTATGGCTACACCTTC. Translating gives CASSLAGTGEYNYGYTF.

The chain employs TRBV28 and TRBJ2-3; unclear D gene. V dropped 7 bases and J dropped 0 bases, with 8 bases sitting between them. The CDR3 is 13 amino acids. CDR1 is MDHEN and CDR2 is SYDVKM in the germline V gene. As DNA, the CDR3 is TGTGCCAGCAAGCCGAGGAGCACAGATACGCAGTATTTT. This sequence encodes CASKPRSTDTQYF.

The chain links TRBV6-5 to TRBJ1-4; 9 bases map to TRBD1. From germline, CDR1 is MNHEY and CDR2 SVGAGI. This CDR3 is 14 amino acids long. V shed 5 bases and J 7 bases; nucleotides not matched to a gene: 5. The CDR3 DNA follows: TGTGCCAGCAGTAGGGACAGGGTTTCTGAAAAACTGTTTTTT. This codes for CASSRDRVSEKLFF.

This sequence joins TRBV7-8 and TRBJ2-7, with 8 bases identical to TRBD2. Germline CDR1 is SGHVS and CDR2 is FQNEAQ. This CDR3 has 15 amino acids. J lost 1 base, V lost 5 bases, and 7 bases had no gene match. CDR3 sequence: CASSTLAGGSYEQYF. CDR3 coding DNA: TGTGCCAGCAGCACCTTGGCGGGGGGTTCCTACGAGCAGTACTTC.

The V and J genes are TRBV2 and TRBJ2-3; TRBD1 might be the D (5 bases). Germline assignment: CDR1 SNHLY and CDR2 FYNNEI. This CDR3 has 12 amino acids. V was trimmed by 3 bases and J by 6 bases, leaving 7 bases between them. In DNA, the CDR3 is TGTGCCAGCAGTGACTCAGGGGATACGCAGTATTTT. This encodes CASSDSGDTQYF.

Here the CDR3 DNA reads TGTGCCAGCCATTTTAGGGGGGGAAGATATCGAGGCAATGAGCAGTTCTTC. This translates into CASHFRGGRYRGNEQFF. V usage is TRBV2 and J usage is TRBJ2-1; the D gene is possibly TRBD2 (7 bases). Germline CDR1 is SNHLY and CDR2 is FYNNEI. There are 17 residues in the CDR3. With 8 bases removed from V and 6 bases from J, the gap between germline ends came to 26 bases.

This sequence joins TRBV29-1 and TRBJ2-3; D may be TRBD2 (5 bases). V was trimmed by 4 bases and J by 5 bases, leaving 16 bases between them. The germline CDR1 and CDR2 sequences are SQVTM and ANQGSEA. The CDR3 extends over 14 amino acids. The CDR3 protein is CSVGVATFQDTQYF. For the CDR3, the DNA is TGCAGCGTTGGTGTAGCGACCTTCCAAGATACGCAGTATTTT.

The rearrangement joins TRBV5-4 to TRBJ2-5, with 11 bases that match TRBD2. The junction had 7 bases not matched to a gene; V was cut back by 4 bases and J by 5 bases. The CDR3 spans 15 residues. Germline V lookup: CDR1 SGHNT, CDR2 YYREEE (reference sequence). CDR3 DNA: TGTGCCAGCAGCCGTAGCGGGGGGGCCGGCGAGACCCAGTACTTC. Protein: CASSRSGGAGETQYF.

This chain links TRBV3-1 (or the pseudogene TRBV3-2) with TRBJ2-7; D possibly corresponds to TRBD2 (5 bases). There are 14 residues in the CDR3. Germline CDR1 is LGHDT and CDR2 is YNNKEL (reference sequence). The V and J ends lost 1 base and 3 bases respectively, with 10 bases between them. CDR3 sequence (DNA): TGTGCCAGCAGCCAAGGACTAACTAGCTACGAGCAGTACTTC. This sequence encodes CASSQGLTSYEQYF.

The V call is TRBV9, the J call TRBJ1-2, with 11 bases matching TRBD1. After removal of 4 bases from V and 7 bases from J, the junction contained 9 bases not matched to a gene. The CDR3 is 15 residues long. Germline lookup yields CDR1 SGDLS and CDR2 YYNGEE. Written as DNA, the CDR3 is TGTGCCAGCAGCTTCCGGACAGGGGGCTCAGGTGGCTACACCTTC. Protein sequence: CASSFRTGGSGGYTF.

A remark on this clone: One end of the junction does not line up with germline, which may come from a read error. The CDR3 DNA reads TGTGCCAGCACCATACAGGGCTCCCACGAGCAGTACTTC. Amino acids: CASTIQGSHEQYF. The rearrangement uses TRBV7-2 and TRBJ2-7; the D gene is possibly TRBD1 (6 bases). The CDR3 is 13 amino acids. The germline V gene has CDR1 SGHTA and CDR2 FQGNSA.

This clone was found a few times. The rearrangement uses TRBV6-6 and TRBJ1-6; 7 positions agree with TRBD1. The CDR3 covers 15 residues. The V segment lost 7 bases and the J segment 13 bases; nucleotides outside the gene matches: 16. CDR1 is MNHNY and CDR2 is SVGAGI in the germline V gene (reference sequence). CDR3 residues: CASILFRDSDGPLHF. In DNA form, the CDR3 reads TGTGCCAGCATTCTATTCCGGGACAGTGATGGGCCCCTCCACTTT.

The rearrangement links TRBV6-4 to TRBJ1-1, with TRBD1 matching over 9 bases. This CDR3 contains 15 residues. With 4 bases clipped from V and 8 bases from J, the junction kept 11 bases outside the gene matches. Germline lookup yields CDR1 MRHNA and CDR2 SNTAGT. CDR3: CASSAGTGGREEAFF. The CDR3 DNA reads as TGTGCCAGCAGTGCGGGTACAGGGGGCAGAGAAGAAGCTTTCTTT.

V is TRBV2 and J is TRBJ2-7, with 8 bases lining up with TRBD1. After removal of 3 bases from V and 2 bases from J, the junction contained 3 bases not matched to a gene. CDR1 SNHLY and CDR2 FYNNEI come from the germline V gene. This CDR3 region has 14 residues. The CDR3 region has the DNA TGTGCCAGCAGTGAGACAGGGGAGCCCTACGAGCAGTACTTC. This encodes CASSETGEPYEQYF.

This chain connects TRBV5-4 to TRBJ2-7, with D perhaps assigned TRBD1 or TRBD2 (5 bases each). CDR1 and CDR2 from the germline V gene are SGHNT and YYREEE (reference sequence). V was trimmed by 4 bases and J by 6 bases, leaving 17 bases between them. The CDR3 sequence is 14 residues long. In DNA, the CDR3 is TGTGCCAGCAGCATGGAGGCAGGGTACACCGAGCAGTACTTC. Its translation is CASSMEAGYTEQYF.